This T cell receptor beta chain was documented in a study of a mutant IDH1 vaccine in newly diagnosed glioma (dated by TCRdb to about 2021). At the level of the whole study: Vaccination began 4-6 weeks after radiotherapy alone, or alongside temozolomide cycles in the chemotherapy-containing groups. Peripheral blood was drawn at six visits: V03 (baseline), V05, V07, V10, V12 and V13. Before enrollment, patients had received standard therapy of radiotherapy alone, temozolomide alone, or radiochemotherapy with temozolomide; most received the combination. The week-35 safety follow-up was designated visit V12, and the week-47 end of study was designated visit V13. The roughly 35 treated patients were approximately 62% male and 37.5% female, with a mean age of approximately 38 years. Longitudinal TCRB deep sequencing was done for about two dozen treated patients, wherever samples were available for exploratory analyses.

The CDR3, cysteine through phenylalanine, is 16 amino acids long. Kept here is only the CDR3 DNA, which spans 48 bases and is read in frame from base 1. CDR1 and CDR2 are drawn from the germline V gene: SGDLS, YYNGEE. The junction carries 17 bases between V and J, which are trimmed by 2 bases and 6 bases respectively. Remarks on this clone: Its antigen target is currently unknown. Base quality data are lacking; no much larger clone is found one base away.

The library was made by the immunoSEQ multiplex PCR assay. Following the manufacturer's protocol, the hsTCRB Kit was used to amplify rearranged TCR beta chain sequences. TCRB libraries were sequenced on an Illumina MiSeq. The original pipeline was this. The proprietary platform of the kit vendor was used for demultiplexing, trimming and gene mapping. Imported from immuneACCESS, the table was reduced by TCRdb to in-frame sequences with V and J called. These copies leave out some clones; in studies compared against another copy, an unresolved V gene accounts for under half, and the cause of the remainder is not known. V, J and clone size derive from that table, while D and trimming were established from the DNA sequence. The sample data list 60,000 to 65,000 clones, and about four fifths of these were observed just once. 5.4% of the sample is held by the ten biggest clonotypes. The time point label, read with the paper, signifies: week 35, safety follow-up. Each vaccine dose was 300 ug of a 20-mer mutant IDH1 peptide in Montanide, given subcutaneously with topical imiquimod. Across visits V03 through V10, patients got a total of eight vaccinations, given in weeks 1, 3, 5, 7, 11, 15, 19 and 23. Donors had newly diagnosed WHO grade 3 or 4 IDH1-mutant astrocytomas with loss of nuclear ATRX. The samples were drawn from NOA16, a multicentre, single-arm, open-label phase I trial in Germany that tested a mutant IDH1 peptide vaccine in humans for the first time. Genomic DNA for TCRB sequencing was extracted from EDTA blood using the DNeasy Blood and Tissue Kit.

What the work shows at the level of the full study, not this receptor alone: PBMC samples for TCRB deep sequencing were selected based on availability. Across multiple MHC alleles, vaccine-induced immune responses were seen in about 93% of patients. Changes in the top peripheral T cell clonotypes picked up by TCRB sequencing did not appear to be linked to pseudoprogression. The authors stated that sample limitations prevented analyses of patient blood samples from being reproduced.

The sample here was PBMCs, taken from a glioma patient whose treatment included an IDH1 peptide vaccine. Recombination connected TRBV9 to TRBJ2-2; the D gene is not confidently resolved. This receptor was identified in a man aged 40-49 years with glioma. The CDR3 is CASSVANRWAPGELFF. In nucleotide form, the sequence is TGTGCCAGCAGCGTGGCAAATAGGTGGGCCCCCGGGGAGCTGTTTTTT.